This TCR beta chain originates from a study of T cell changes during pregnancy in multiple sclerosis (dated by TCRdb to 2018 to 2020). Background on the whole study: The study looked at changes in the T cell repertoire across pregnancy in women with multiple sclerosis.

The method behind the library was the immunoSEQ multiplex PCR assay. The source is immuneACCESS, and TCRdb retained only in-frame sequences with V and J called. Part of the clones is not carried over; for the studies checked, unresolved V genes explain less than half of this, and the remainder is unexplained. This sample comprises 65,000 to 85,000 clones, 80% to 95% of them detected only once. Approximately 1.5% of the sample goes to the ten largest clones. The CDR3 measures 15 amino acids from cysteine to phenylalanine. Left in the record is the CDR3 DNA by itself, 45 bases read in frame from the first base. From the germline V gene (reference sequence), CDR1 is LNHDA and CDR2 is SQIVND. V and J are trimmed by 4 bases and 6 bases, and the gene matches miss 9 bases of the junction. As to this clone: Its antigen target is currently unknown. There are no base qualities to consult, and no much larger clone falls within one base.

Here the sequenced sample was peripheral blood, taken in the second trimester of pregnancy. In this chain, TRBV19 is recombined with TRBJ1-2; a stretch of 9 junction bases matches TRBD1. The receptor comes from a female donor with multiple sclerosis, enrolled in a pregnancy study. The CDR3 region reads CASSKTGGGSDGYTF. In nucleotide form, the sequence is TGTGCCAGTAGTAAGACAGGGGGTGGCTCCGATGGCTACACCTTC.